This T cell receptor (beta chain) was found in a study of response to subunit inactivated influenza vaccine. The germline V gene encodes CDR1 MNHNS and CDR2 SASEGT. The CDR3 length is 13 residues. This clonotype was found many times. The junction departs from germline at one end; a sequencing error may be responsible. TCRdb re-analysed the RT-PCR reads in MiXCR, keeping a single row per CDR3 protein. This table holds about 540,000 distinct CDR3 sequences, roughly 23% found once. These same records also appear under a second study, on T cells expressing NK-cell markers. That report notes: Scientists made TCR beta cDNA using 5'RACE template switching with UMIs.

This receptor was obtained from a man aged 45 to 65 who received an inactivated influenza vaccine. The V gene is TRBV6-1, the J gene TRBJ2-5, with a tentative D call TRBD2 (5 bases). The sample here was CD4+ T cells sorted from PBMCs, taken 12 days after vaccination. CDR3 region: CASSRGPQETQYF. The CDR3, as DNA: TGCGCCAGCAGTCGAGGGCCCCAAGAGACCCAGTACTTC.